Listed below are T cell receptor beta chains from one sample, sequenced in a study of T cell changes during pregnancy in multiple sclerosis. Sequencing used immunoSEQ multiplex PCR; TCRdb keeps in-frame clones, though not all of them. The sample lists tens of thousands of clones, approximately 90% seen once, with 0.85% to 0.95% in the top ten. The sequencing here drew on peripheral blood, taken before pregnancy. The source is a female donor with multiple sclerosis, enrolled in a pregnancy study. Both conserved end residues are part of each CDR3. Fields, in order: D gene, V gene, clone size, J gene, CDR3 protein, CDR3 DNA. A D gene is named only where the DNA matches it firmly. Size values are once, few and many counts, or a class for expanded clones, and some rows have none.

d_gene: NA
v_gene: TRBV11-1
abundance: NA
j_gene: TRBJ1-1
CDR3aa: CASSFGGSGTEAFF
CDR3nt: TGTGCCAGCAGTTTTGGGGGGTCTGGCACTGAAGCTTTCTTT

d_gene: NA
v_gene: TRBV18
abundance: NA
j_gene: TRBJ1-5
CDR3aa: CASSGGRDQPQHF
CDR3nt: TGTGCCAGCTCAGGAGGGAGGGATCAGCCCCAGCATTTT

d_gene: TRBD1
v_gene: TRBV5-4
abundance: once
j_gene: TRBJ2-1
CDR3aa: CASSPDRVRQFF
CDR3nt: TGTGCCAGCAGCCCGGACAGGGTTCGGCAGTTCTTC

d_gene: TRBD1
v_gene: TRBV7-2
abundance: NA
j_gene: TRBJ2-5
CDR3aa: CASSPGTVQETQYF
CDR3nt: TGTGCCAGCAGCCCCGGGACAGTACAAGAGACCCAGTACTTC

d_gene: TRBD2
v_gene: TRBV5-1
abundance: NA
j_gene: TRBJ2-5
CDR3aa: CASSPVAGEGTETQYF
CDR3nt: TGCGCCAGCAGTCCAGTAGCGGGAGAGGGAACAGAGACCCAGTACTTC

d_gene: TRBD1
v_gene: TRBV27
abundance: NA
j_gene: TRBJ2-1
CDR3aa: CASSFPGGEGSSYNEQFF
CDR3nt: TGTGCCAGCAGTTTCCCAGGGGGCGAGGGGAGCTCCTACAATGAGCAGTTCTTC

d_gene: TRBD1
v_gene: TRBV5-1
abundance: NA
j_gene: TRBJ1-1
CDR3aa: CASSFTAGGASEAFF
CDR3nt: TGCGCCAGCAGCTTTACGGCAGGGGGCGCATCTGAAGCTTTCTTT

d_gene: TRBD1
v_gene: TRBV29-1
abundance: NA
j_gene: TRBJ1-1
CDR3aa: CSVRTGPGGTEAFF
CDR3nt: TGCAGCGTGCGGACAGGGCCGGGGGGCACTGAAGCTTTCTTT

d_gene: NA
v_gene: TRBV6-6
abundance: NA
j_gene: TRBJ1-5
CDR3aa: CASNKQVVDQPQHF
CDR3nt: TGTGCCAGCAATAAACAGGTTGTCGATCAGCCCCAGCATTTT

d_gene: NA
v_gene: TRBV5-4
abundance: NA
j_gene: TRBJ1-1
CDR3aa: CASSLDSGRTEAFF
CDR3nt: TGTGCCAGCAGCCTGGACAGTGGAAGAACTGAAGCTTTCTTT

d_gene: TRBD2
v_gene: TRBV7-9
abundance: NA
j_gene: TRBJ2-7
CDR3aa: CASSAGRGFRGAYGEQYF
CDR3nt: TGTGCCAGCAGCGCCGGGAGGGGGTTCCGGGGGGCTTATGGGGAGCAGTACTTC

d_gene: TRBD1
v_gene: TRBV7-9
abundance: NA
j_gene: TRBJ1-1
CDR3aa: CASSLGQGTNTEAFF
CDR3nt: TGTGCCAGCAGCTTGGGACAGGGAACGAACACTGAAGCTTTCTTT

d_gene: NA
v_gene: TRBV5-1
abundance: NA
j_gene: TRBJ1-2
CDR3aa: CASSLDWGGIYGYTF
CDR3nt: TGCGCCAGCAGCTTGGATTGGGGAGGAATCTATGGCTACACCTTC

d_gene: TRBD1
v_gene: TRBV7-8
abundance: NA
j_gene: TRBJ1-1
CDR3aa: CASSLGLGQGGGAFF
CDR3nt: TGTGCCAGCAGCTTAGGACTAGGACAGGGGGGAGGAGCTTTCTTT

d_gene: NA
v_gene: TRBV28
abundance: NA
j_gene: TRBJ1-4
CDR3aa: CASSFRGAGEKLFF
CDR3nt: TGTGCCAGCAGTTTTCGGGGGGCGGGTGAAAAACTGTTTTTT

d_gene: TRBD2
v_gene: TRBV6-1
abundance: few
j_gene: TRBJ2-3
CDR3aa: CASSEALAGGTDTQYF
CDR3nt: TGTGCCAGCAGTGAAGCGCTAGCGGGAGGCACAGATACGCAGTATTTT

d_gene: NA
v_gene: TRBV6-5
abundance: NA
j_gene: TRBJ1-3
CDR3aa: CASSLTASGNTIYF
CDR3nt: TGTGCCAGCAGCTTGACAGCCTCTGGAAACACCATATATTTT

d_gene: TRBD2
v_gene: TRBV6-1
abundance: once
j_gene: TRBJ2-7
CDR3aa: CASAFVGGGSYEQYF
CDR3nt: TGTGCCAGCGCCTTCGTCGGGGGGGGATCCTACGAGCAGTACTTC

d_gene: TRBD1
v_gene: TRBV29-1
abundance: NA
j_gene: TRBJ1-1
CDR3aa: CSAFGTGTEAFF
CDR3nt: TGCAGCGCTTTCGGGACAGGGACTGAAGCTTTCTTT

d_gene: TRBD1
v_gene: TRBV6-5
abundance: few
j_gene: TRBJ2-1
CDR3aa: CASSYAGQGFINEQFF
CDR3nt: TGTGCCAGCAGTTACGCTGGACAGGGGTTTATCAATGAGCAGTTCTTC

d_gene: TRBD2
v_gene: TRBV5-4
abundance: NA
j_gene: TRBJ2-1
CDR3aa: CASSLGGAGVSYNEQFF
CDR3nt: TGTGCCAGCAGCTTGGGAGGAGCGGGAGTGTCCTACAATGAGCAGTTCTTC

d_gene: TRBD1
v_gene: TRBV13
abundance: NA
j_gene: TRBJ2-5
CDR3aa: CASSPRDRGEETQYF
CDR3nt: TGTGCCAGCAGCCCCCGGGACAGGGGCGAGGAGACCCAGTACTTC

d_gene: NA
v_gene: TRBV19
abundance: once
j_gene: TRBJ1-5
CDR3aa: CASRIVGGGQPQHF
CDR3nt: TGTGCCAGTAGAATCGTCGGGGGAGGTCAGCCCCAGCATTTT

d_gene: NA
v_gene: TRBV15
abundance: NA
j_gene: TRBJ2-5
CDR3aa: CATSRDLGSDHGAQYF
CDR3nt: TGTGCCACCAGCAGAGATCTTGGTAGCGACCATGGGGCCCAGTACTTC

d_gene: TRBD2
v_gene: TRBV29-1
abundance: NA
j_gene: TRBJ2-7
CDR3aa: CSVGGLGPYEQYF
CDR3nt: TGCAGCGTTGGGGGACTAGGGCCCTACGAGCAGTACTTC

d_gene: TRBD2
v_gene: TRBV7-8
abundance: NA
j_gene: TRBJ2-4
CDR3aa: CASSLGLAGGKAKNIQYF
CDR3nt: TGTGCCAGCAGCTTAGGGCTAGCGGGGGGGAAAGCCAAAAACATTCAGTACTTC

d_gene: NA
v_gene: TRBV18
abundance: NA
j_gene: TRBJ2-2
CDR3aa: CASSPLGLGAGELFF
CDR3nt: TGTGCCAGCTCACCCTTGGGACTTGGGGCCGGGGAGCTGTTTTTT

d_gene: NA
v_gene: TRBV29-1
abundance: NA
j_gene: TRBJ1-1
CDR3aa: CSVEDTGPEAFF
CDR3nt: TGCAGCGTTGAAGATACAGGGCCCGAAGCTTTCTTT

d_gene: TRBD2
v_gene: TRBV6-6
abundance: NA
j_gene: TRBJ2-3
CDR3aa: CASSTSGRPTDTQYF
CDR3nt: TGTGCCAGCAGTACTAGCGGGAGGCCCACAGATACGCAGTATTTT

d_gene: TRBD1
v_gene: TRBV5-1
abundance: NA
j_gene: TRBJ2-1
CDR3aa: CASSLGDSYNEQFF
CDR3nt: TGCGCCAGCAGCTTGGGGGACAGCTACAATGAGCAGTTCTTC

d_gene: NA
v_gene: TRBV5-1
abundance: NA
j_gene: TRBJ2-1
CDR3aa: CASSLVETSSYNEQFF
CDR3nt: TGCGCCAGCAGCTTGGTCGAGACTAGCTCCTACAATGAGCAGTTCTTC

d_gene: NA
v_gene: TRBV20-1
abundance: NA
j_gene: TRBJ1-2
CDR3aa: CSAPDSYGYTF
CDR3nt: TGCAGTGCCCCCGACAGCTATGGCTACACCTTC